Shown below are 17 T cell receptor beta chains from a single sample sequenced in a study of cytomegalovirus exposure and HLA in healthy donors. PCR primers comprised 60 Vbeta and 13 Jbeta primers. Clones were sequenced by immunoSEQ multiplex PCR, and TCRdb holds only the in-frame ones, with some missing. The sample contains around 99,000 clones, 65% to 85% of which appear only once. The sample comprised PBMCs. These receptors were collected from a man aged 35-49 years in good health and CMV-seronegative.

The chain links TRBV5-1 to TRBJ2-5, with 9 bases fitting TRBD2. Germline values: CDR1 SGHRS, CDR2 YFSETQ. With 0 bases clipped from V and 1 base from J, the junction kept 4 bases outside the gene matches. This CDR3 is built from 16 residues. CDR3 residues: CASSLAPAGGQETQYF. In DNA form, the CDR3 reads TGCGCCAGCAGCTTGGCCCCAGCGGGGGGCCAAGAGACCCAGTACTTC.

There are a few counts of this clone. The chain's CDR3 is CAWVDSKHSEQFF. CDR3 sequence (DNA): TGTGCCTGGGTGGACTCAAAACATAGTGAGCAGTTCTTC. The chain employs TRBV30 and TRBJ2-1; TRBD2 might be the D (5 bases). Germline lookup yields CDR1 GTSNPN and CDR2 SVGIG (reference sequence). The germline V and J ends were trimmed by 5 bases and 9 bases, with 17 bases remaining between them. This CDR3 is 13 amino acids long.

The chain combines TRBV6-6 with TRBJ2-1, with TRBD1 matching 9 bases. V lost 6 bases and J lost 16; bases outside the gene matches: 7. CDR3 size: 11 residues. CDR1 is MNHNY and CDR2 is SVGAGI in the germline V gene (reference sequence). The DNA of the CDR3 is TGTGCCAGCAGCAGGGACAGGGTGAGCTTCTTC. Its protein product is CASSRDRVSFF.

This chain links TRBV29-1 with TRBJ1-2; 7 bases align to TRBD1. V dropped 2 bases and J dropped 8; count of bases not matched to a gene: 14. The CDR3 runs 15 residues. Germline V CDR1 and CDR2: SQVTM, ANQGSEA. DNA for the CDR3: TGCAGCGTTGAAAGGATACTGGCAGGGGGTTGGGGCTACACCTTC. This codes for CSVERILAGGWGYTF.

The chain carries TRBV11-1 and TRBJ2-1, with 8 bases aligning to TRBD1. CDR1 is SGHAT and CDR2 is FQDESV in the germline V gene (reference sequence). V gave up 5 bases and J gave up 8 bases; unmatched junction bases: 14. The CDR3 totals 16 residues. CDR3 loop: CASSNSRGPLSDEQFF. In DNA form, the CDR3 reads TGTGCCAGCAGCAACTCCAGGGGGCCCCTTAGTGATGAGCAGTTCTTC.

This clone was seen only a few times. The chain uses TRBV5-1 and TRBJ1-1; 9 bases line up with TRBD1. Germline lookup yields CDR1 SGHRS and CDR2 YFSETQ. Trimming took 4 bases from V and 4 from J; bases not matched to a gene: 5. The CDR3 sequence is 14 residues long. The CDR3 DNA reads TGCGCCAGCAGCGGGGACAGGGTCGGCACTGAAGCTTTCTTT. Protein product: CASSGDRVGTEAFF.

The chain joins TRBV5-4 to TRBJ2-5; TRBD1 is a possible D gene (5 bases). The length of the CDR3 is 13 residues. CDR1 and CDR2 from the germline V gene are SGHNT and YYREEE (reference sequence). V was trimmed by 5 bases and J by 5 bases, leaving 13 bases between them. The CDR3 spells CASSRLGQETQYF. The CDR3 region has the DNA TGTGCCAGCAGTCGACTGGGGCAGGAGACCCAGTACTTC. Using reference TRBV5-4 and TRBJ2-5 for the parts outside the CDR3, the full variable domain is ETGVTQSPTHLIKTRGQQVTLRCSSQSGHNTVSWYQQALGQGPQFIFQYYREEENGRGNFPPRFSGLQFPNYSSELNVNALELDDSALYLCASSRLGQETQYFGPGTRLLVL.

V is TRBV4-2 and J is TRBJ2-7; D unclear. Germline CDR1 is LGHNA and CDR2 is YNFKEQ. There are 13 residues in the CDR3. The V end was cut by 1 base, the J end by 2 bases, with 6 bases between. The CDR3 is CASSQALTYEQYF. DNA for the CDR3: TGTGCCAGCAGCCAAGCCCTTACCTACGAGCAGTACTTC.

V and J are TRBV7-8 and TRBJ2-5, with D possibly being TRBD2 (5 bases). Trimming removed 2 bases at V and 5 bases at J, with 12 bases between. The CDR3 consists of 14 residues. Per germline, CDR1 SGHVS and CDR2 FQNEAQ. This CDR3 reads CASSLRRRGETQYF. The CDR3 DNA sequence: TGTGCCAGCAGCTTACGGCGGCGCGGGGAGACCCAGTACTTC.

This clone was found a few times. This chain joins TRBV5-1 and TRBJ2-1, with D possibly TRBD1 on 6 matching bases. The CDR3 covers 14 residues. V lost 3 bases and J 8 bases, leaving 15 bases between the germline ends. The germline gives CDR1 SGHRS, CDR2 YFSETQ. In DNA, the CDR3 is TGCGCCAGCAGCTCACAGGGTATGGTGGATGAGCAGTTCTTC. Residues: CASSSQGMVDEQFF.

For the CDR3, the DNA is TGTGCCAGCAGCATGGACAGGGCGAACTATGGCTACACCTTC. Its translation: CASSMDRANYGYTF. The V call is TRBV6-6, the J call TRBJ1-2; 8 bases line up with TRBD1. The CDR3 contains 14 residues. With 6 bases clipped from V and 2 bases from J, the junction kept 5 bases outside the gene matches. From germline, CDR1 is MNHNY and CDR2 SVGAGI (reference sequence).

The chain couples TRBV11-2 to TRBJ2-5, with D tentatively TRBD1 (6 bases). The CDR3 loop spans 17 amino acids. Looked up from germline, CDR1 is SGHAT and CDR2 is FQNNGV. V was cut by 1 base and J by 2 bases, with 17 bases left in between. The CDR3 sequence: CASSLGGVGAPQETQYF. CDR3 bases: TGTGCCAGCAGCTTAGGAGGGGTGGGGGCCCCTCAAGAGACCCAGTACTTC.

This clone was recorded once. This rearrangement joins TRBV7-2 to TRBJ2-1; TRBD2 aligns across 8 bases. V lost 6 bases, J lost 0 bases, and 7 bases stayed unmatched. This CDR3 is built from 16 residues. The germline V gene has CDR1 SGHTA and CDR2 FQGNSA. The DNA of the CDR3 is TGTGCCAGCAGGTTCCGGGGACTAGACTCCTACAATGAGCAGTTCTTC. Translation gives CASRFRGLDSYNEQFF. Variable domain in full (rest from reference TRBV7-2 and TRBJ2-1): GAGVSQSPSNKVTEKGKDVELRCDPISGHTALYWYRQSLGQGLEFLIYFQGNSAPDKSGLPSDRFSAERTGGSVSTLTIQRTQQEDSAVYLCASRFRGLDSYNEQFFGPGTRLTVL.

The gene calls are TRBV29-1 and TRBJ1-2; no clear D gene. From germline, CDR1 is SQVTM and CDR2 ANQGSEA. V was clipped by 4 bases and J by 2 bases, with 8 bases between them. The CDR3 runs 12 residues. The CDR3 DNA sequence: TGCAGCGTTGGGTACGGGAACTATGGCTACACCTTC. Its protein product is CSVGYGNYGYTF. The full variable domain, completed using reference TRBV29-1 and TRBJ1-2, is SAVISQKPSRDICQRGTSLTIQCQVDSQVTMMFWYRQQPGQSLTLIATANQGSEATYESGFVIDKFPISRPNLTFSTLTVSNMSPEDSSIYLCSVGYGNYGYTFGSGTRLTVV.

The chain is built from TRBV18 and TRBJ1-2; 7 bases are a match to TRBD1. Per the germline V gene, CDR1 is KGHSH and CDR2 is LQKENI. The J segment lost 4 bases and the V segment lost 6 bases, leaving 8 bases of the junction unmatched. The CDR3 covers 14 residues. CDR3 sequence: CASSADREGYGYTF. The DNA for the CDR3 is TGTGCCAGCTCGGCAGACAGGGAAGGCTATGGCTACACCTTC. Complete variable domain (other parts from reference TRBV18 and TRBJ1-2): NAGVMQNPRHLVRRRGQEARLRCSPMKGHSHVYWYRQLPEEGLKFMVYLQKENIIDESGMPKERFSAEFPKEGPSILRIQQVVRGDSAAYFCASSADREGYGYTFGSGTRLTVV.

This chain connects TRBV7-9 to TRBJ1-6; maybe TRBD1 (6 bases). Trimming removed 4 bases at V and 7 bases at J, with 14 bases between. There are 15 residues in the CDR3. Germline CDR1 reads SEHNR; CDR2 reads FQNEAQ (reference sequence). CDR3 in amino acids: CASSSGGGGNSPLHF. DNA of the CDR3: TGTGCCAGCAGCTCCGGAGGGGGGGGAAATTCACCCCTCCACTTT.

The rearrangement uses TRBV5-1 and TRBJ2-5; perhaps TRBD1 as D (6 bases). From germline, CDR1 is SGHRS and CDR2 YFSETQ. V lost 4 bases to trimming and J lost 1 base, with 14 bases between them. The CDR3 extends over 15 amino acids. The CDR3, as DNA: TGCGCCAGCAGCGTCACAGGGACCGGCCAAGAGACCCAGTACTTC. This encodes CASSVTGTGQETQYF. The full variable domain, completed using reference TRBV5-1 and TRBJ2-5, is KAGVTQTPRYLIKTRGQQVTLSCSPISGHRSVSWYQQTPGQGLQFLFEYFSETQRNKGNFPGRFSGRQFSNSRSEMNVSTLELGDSALYLCASSVTGTGQETQYFGPGTRLLVL.